This TCR beta chain derives from a study of blood T cell repertoires in COVID-19. This CDR3 region has 14 residues. CDR1 is LNHDA, CDR2 SQIVND, per germline (reference sequence). The trim removed 9 bases at V and 12 bases at J, leaving 12 bases unmatched. Produced via immunoSEQ multiplex PCR; TCRdb's table is partial and in-frame only. The profile shows some 140,000 clones, approximately 78% of them singletons. This sequence joins TRBV19 and TRBJ1-6, with TRBD1 identical over 9 bases. Sample: peripheral blood. This clonotype was sampled from a man aged 55 to 70 who had recovered from COVID-19. DNA for the CDR3: TGTGCCAGCACTGTCCCGGGACAGGGAGGACCCCTCCACTTT. This codes for CASTVPGQGGPLHF.